The TCR beta chain described here comes from a study of molecular identifiers for immune sequencing clone quantification. Points from the study as a whole: A single cell's spiked Jurkat TCR RNA was reportedly detectable among roughly 1 million naive cells.

In regard to this clonotype: What it binds is unknown. An end of the junction differs from the germline gene, which may be a read error.

CD8+CD4-CCR7+CD45RA+ sorting gave the naive CD8 T cells. CDR3 size: 10 residues. CDR1 and CDR2 (germline): DFQATT, SNEGSKA (reference sequence). Generation of bulk TCR libraries relied on previously described methods and listed TCR primers. MiXCR, applied by TCRdb to the PCR reads, yields one record per CDR3 protein. The data contain over 50,000 distinct CDR3 sequences, 36% of them singletons. The gene calls are TRBV20-1 and TRBJ1-1; tentatively, D is TRBD1 (5 bases). The receptor was isolated from a human donor in good health. Some libraries in this study had Jurkat cell RNA spiked in. The sample was naive CD8+ T cells from blood, with Jurkat cell RNA spiked in. The subset was: FACS-sorted CD8+CD4-CCR7+CD45RA+ naive T cells. CDR3 nucleotide sequence: TGCAGTGCTAGAGTCCGCGGGGCTTTCTTC. Its translation: CSARVRGAFF.